This T cell receptor beta chain stems from a study of blood T cell repertoires in COVID-19. Study overall: Donors in the United States, Italy and Spain gave samples during acute or convalescent COVID-19.

The CDR3 covers 12 residues. Germline V CDR1 and CDR2: MNHEY, SMNVEV (reference sequence). With V trimmed by 2 bases and J by 15 bases, 6 bases remained unmatched. Sequencing used immunoSEQ multiplex PCR; TCRdb keeps in-frame clones, though not all of them. The sample carries roughly 34,000 clones, approximately 90% recorded once. The rearrangement links TRBV27 to TRBJ2-1; TRBD1 agrees at 8 bases. This TCR came from a woman aged 80 or over with active or convalescent COVID-19. The material sequenced was peripheral blood. CDR3 sequence (DNA): TGTGCCAGCAGTTTAGGGCGGGACAGGTGGTTCTTC. This translates into CASSLGRDRWFF.